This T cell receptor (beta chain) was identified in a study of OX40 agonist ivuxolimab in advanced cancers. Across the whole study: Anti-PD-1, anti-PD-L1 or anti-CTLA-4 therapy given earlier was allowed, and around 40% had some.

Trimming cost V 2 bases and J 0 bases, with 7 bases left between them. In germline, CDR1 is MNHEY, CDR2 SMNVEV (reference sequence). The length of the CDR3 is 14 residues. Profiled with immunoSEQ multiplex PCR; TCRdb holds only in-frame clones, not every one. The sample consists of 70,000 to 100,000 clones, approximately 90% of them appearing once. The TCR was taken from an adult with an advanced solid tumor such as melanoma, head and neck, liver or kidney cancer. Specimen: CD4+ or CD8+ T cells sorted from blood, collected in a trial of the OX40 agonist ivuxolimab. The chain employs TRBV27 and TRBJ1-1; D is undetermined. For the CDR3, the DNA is TGTGCCAGCAGTTTAAAGGGCGTGAACACTGAAGCTTTCTTT. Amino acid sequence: CASSLKGVNTEAFF.